One and the same sample provided the 11 T cell receptor beta chains below, sequenced in a study of T cell repertoires in cytomegalovirus infection. MiXCR was run by TCRdb on the reads, yielding one entry per CDR3 protein. The repertoire consists of 270,000 or so distinct CDR3 sequences, with about 17% occurring once and the leading ten covering roughly 45%. The sequencing sample was made of CD8+ T cells from PBMCs. These TCRs come from a human donor in good health (CMV status not recorded). Some clones in this sample may be carry-over from other donors' samples.

This clonotype has at least ten counts. The V and J genes are TRBV28 and TRBJ2-1, with D maybe TRBD1 (7 bases). The V end lost 7 bases, the J end lost 8 bases, and 15 bases lay between the germline ends. The CDR3 has 13 residues. The germline V gene encodes CDR1 MDHEN and CDR2 SYDVKM. CDR3 DNA: TGTGCCAGCACTACTACAGGGGAGGATGAGCAGTTCTTC. Translation gives CASTTTGEDEQFF.

This clonotype was observed a handful of times. V is TRBV6-4 and J is TRBJ1-3; possible D gene TRBD1, 5 bases. Germline V lookup: CDR1 MRHNA, CDR2 SNTAGT. V was pared by 11 bases and J by 5 bases, with 19 bases between. This CDR3 comprises 14 residues. The CDR3 bases are TGTGCCCGAAAGGAGTGTGGGGGTCGAAACACCATATATTTT. This translates into CARKECGGRNTIYF.

This clonotype was counted a few times. This sequence joins TRBV12-3 or TRBV12-4 and TRBJ2-1; 8 bases agree with TRBD2. The CDR3 is 16 amino acids. V dropped 5 bases and J dropped 3; count of bases not matched to a gene: 9. The DNA of the CDR3 is TGTGCCAGCAGTCTAGGACTAAGCGGGGGCTACAATGAGCAGTTCTTC. This sequence encodes CASSLGLSGGYNEQFF.

In its sample, this clonotype was seen a few times. This chain links TRBV7-9 with TRBJ1-4; D unclear. The CDR3 has 13 amino acids. Germline V gene data show CDR1 as SEHNR and CDR2 as FQNEAQ (reference sequence). With 5 bases removed from V and 7 bases from J, the gap between germline ends came to 11 bases. The CDR3 is CASSNGWGEKLFF. CDR3 DNA: TGTGCCAGCAGCAATGGATGGGGTGAAAAACTGTTTTTT.

This chain uses TRBV19 with TRBJ2-1; 7 bases agree with TRBD1. Germline V lookup: CDR1 LNHDA, CDR2 SQIVND (reference sequence). This CDR3 is 15 amino acids long. With 0 bases clipped from V and 2 bases from J, the junction kept 1 base outside the gene matches. CDR3 sequence reads: CASSIDGTAYNEQFF. The CDR3, as DNA: TGTGCCAGTAGTATAGATGGGACAGCCTACAATGAGCAGTTCTTC.

In this sample, this clonotype turned up many times. Relative to the germline gene, one junction end is altered; a read error may explain this. The chain links TRBV6-1 to TRBJ2-5; 7 positions agree with TRBD1. The germline gives CDR1 MNHNS, CDR2 SASEGT. The CDR3 is 14 residues long. The CDR3 region is CASCDRGQQETQYF. The DNA of the CDR3 is TGTGCCAGCTGTGATAGGGGACAGCAAGAGACCCAGTACTTC.

CDR3 nucleotide sequence: TGTGCCAGCAGTTTATCGGCAGAGAGCTCCTATAATTCACCCCTCCACTTT. It specifies CASSLSAESSYNSPLHF. The chain links TRBV27 to TRBJ1-6; D is unclear. Germline V gene lookup returns CDR1 MNHEY and CDR2 SMNVEV (reference sequence). The CDR3 runs 17 residues. With 0 bases removed from V and 0 bases from J, the gap between germline ends came to 9 bases.

This clonotype was picked up many times. The chain has TRBV12-3 or TRBV12-4 and TRBJ1-4; the D is unclear. V was clipped by 7 bases and J by 6 bases, with 18 bases between them. The CDR3 length is 15 residues. The CDR3 sequence: CASNSPDGGYEKLFF. CDR3 bases: TGTGCCAGCAACTCCCCAGACGGAGGATATGAAAAACTGTTTTTT.

The chain combines TRBV20-1 with TRBJ2-7; D might be TRBD2 (5 bases). Germline lookup yields CDR1 DFQATT and CDR2 SNEGSKA (reference sequence). The CDR3 covers 13 residues. V dropped 7 bases and J dropped 2 bases, with 15 bases sitting between them. Here the CDR3 DNA reads TGCAGTGTGGAGGTCGGCACCGCCTACGAGCAGTACTTC. This encodes CSVEVGTAYEQYF.

This clonotype was counted many times. The J gene is TRBJ1-1, the V gene TRBV7-6; D is unresolved. The CDR3 totals 15 residues. Per germline, CDR1 SGHVS and CDR2 FNYEAQ. V dropped 1 base and J dropped 4 bases, with 13 bases sitting between them. CDR3 coding DNA: TGTGCCAGCAGCTTAGGCGGGGTATTGAGCACTGAAGCTTTCTTT. Amino acids: CASSLGGVLSTEAFF.

There are a few counts of this clonotype. The rearrangement joins TRBV4-3 to TRBJ1-2; the D gene is possibly TRBD1 (6 bases). Trimming removed 0 bases from V and 0 bases from J, with 14 bases in between. CDR1 is LGHNA, CDR2 YSLEER, per germline. The CDR3 has 17 residues. The CDR3 region is CASSQDETGLTNYGYTF. CDR3 in DNA: TGCGCCAGCAGCCAAGATGAGACAGGACTTACTAACTATGGCTACACCTTC.